The T cell receptor (beta chain) under discussion was sequenced for a study of T cells in localized non-small cell lung cancer (dated by TCRdb to 2019 to 2021). Concerning the study at large: T cell repertoires of about 240 early-stage NSCLC patients were analyzed, with tumors being compared against uninvolved tumor-adjacent lungs. All 250 or so NSCLC patients in the cohort were treatment-naive and had localized lung tumors that were resected. The mean age of the NSCLC patients was 50 to 85 years, with 120 to 150 men and 85 to 110 women. Study-wide findings and limitations: Because the study design was exploratory, TCR variables were selected using unadjusted p-values without false-discovery rate correction. Because multi-region sequencing of the tumors was not done, intratumor heterogeneity could not be ruled out. A median of 57 of the top 100 tumor clones were detected in paired uninvolved adjacent lung, and 25 to 35 of these tumor clones were also found among the top 100 clones of the paired uninvolved adjacent lung. Higher T cell density in blood was associated with longer overall survival, whereas higher clonality in adjacent lung was associated with shorter survival. Uninvolved tumor-adjacent lung showed the highest T cell clonality, higher than tumor, which suggests more focused antigenic responses in the adjacent lung.

The immunoSEQ Assay was used to sequence TCR beta CDR3 regions from DNA. The original pipeline was this. T cell density was computed as TCR beta template counts normalized to usable DNA estimated by amplifying housekeeping genes. Richness was estimated using the preseqR package, with extrapolation to 400,000 templates for PBMC samples and to 120,000 templates for tissue samples. Clonality was defined by subtracting Pielou's evenness from one. Differential abundance testing on productive amino-acid clonotypes, with a minimum total count of 5 and an alpha of 0.1, was used to identify tissue-enriched TCRs. The Jaccard Index and the Morisita Overlap Index were used to quantify repertoire overlap between compartments. GLIPH grouped TCR beta CDR3s together with public tetramer-defined viral CDR3s, and a viral motif had to include at least three viral sequences and show V-gene enrichment. The clones in this table, taken by TCRdb from immuneACCESS, are in-frame only. Not every clone is retained; where verified, under half of the shortfall comes from an unresolved V gene, and the cause of the rest is unknown. V and J calls and clone size are given by that table; D and trimming were obtained from the DNA. This sample is represented by 3,500 to 5,000 clones; over 25% of them were singletons. The ten biggest clones cover approximately 8% of the sample.

At diagnosis, peripheral blood, uninvolved tumor-adjacent lung and tumor were collected and were preserved as a mix of fresh-frozen and FFPE material. Per the germline V gene, KGHSH is the CDR1 and LQKENI is the CDR2. Trimming removed 3 bases from V and 5 bases from J, leaving 11 bases between the germline ends. CDR3 length: 14 amino acids, cysteine to phenylalanine. Only the CDR3 part of the read is kept: 42 bases, read in frame from the first base. In regard to this clone: Which antigen it targets is not known. Nothing much larger sits one base from this clone, and base qualities are not available.

The sequence derives from a male donor aged 60 or older with stage I lung adenocarcinoma. The chain is encoded by TRBV18 joined to TRBJ1-5, with the D gene uncertain. Source: lung tumor tissue, taken before any cancer treatment. At the DNA level, the sequence is TGTGCCAGCTCACCGCCGGACGGTTATCAGCCCCAGCATTTT. Translated, it gives CASSPPDGYQPQHF. The CDR3 plus the reference TRBV18 and TRBJ1-5 genes for the other parts give the full variable domain: NAGVMQNPRHLVRRRGQEARLRCSPMKGHSHVYWYRQLPEEGLKFMVYLQKENIIDESGMPKERFSAEFPKEGPSILRIQQVVRGDSAAYFCASSPPDGYQPQHFGDGTRLSIL.